A selection of T cell receptor beta chains follows, all from one sample in a study of glioma-infiltrating T cells. From the multiplex PCR reads, TCRdb called clonotypes with MiXCR, one entry per CDR3 protein. The sample has over 80,000 distinct CDR3 sequences; approximately 42% are singletons. The specimen was glioma tissue, nonneoplastic brain tissue, or PBMCs (not recorded which). These receptors were taken from a human donor with low-grade glioma or glioblastoma, undergoing nonglioma brain surgery, or in good health (not recorded which). The CDR3 runs from the conserved cysteine through the conserved F or W. The order of the fields is D gene, CDR3 length, V gene, J gene, clone size, CDR3 DNA, CDR3 protein. A D gene is named only where the DNA matches it firmly. Not every row has a clone size; where given, it reads once, few, many or a size class.

TRBD2	18	TRBV4-2	TRBJ2-7	many	TGTGCCAGCAGCCAAGACCTCCTACTAGCGGGAGTTACCTACGAGCAGTACTTC	CASSQDLLLAGVTYEQYF
TRBD1	15	TRBV15	TRBJ2-7	NA	TGTGCCACCACCAACAGGGGACAGGGGTACTACGAGCAGTACTTC	CATTNRGQGYYEQYF
NA	13	TRBV19	TRBJ2-5	once	TGCGCCAGTAGTATTGGACAGCAAGTGACCCAGTACTTC	CASSIGQQVTQYF
NA	13	TRBV4-1	TRBJ2-7	NA	TGCGCCAGCAACCCAGGGGGGATCTACGAGCAGTACTTC	CASNPGGIYEQYF
TRBD1	13	TRBV29-1	TRBJ2-5	NA	TGCAGCGTTGTCGGGGACAGACAAGAGACCCAGTACTTC	CSVVGDRQETQYF
NA	13	TRBV20-1	TRBJ2-2	many	TGCAGTGCTAGAGACGCCCGGAGCGGGGAGCTGTTTTTT	CSARDARSGELFF
TRBD1	14	TRBV6-1	TRBJ2-7	many	TGTGCCAGCAGATCGGGACAGGGGGCCTACGAGCAGTACTTC	CASRSGQGAYEQYF
NA	10	TRBV25-1	TRBJ2-5	NA	TGTGCCAGCAGACAAGAGCCCCATTACTTC	CASRQEPHYF
TRBD1	15	TRBV9	TRBJ2-5	NA	TGTGCCAGCAGCGTATTGGGACAGGGAGAAGAGACCCAGTACTTC	CASSVLGQGEETQYF
TRBD1	13	TRBV12-3/TRBV12-4	TRBJ2-2	many	TGTGCCAGCAGTATCCCGGGACAGGGGCAGCTGTTTTTT	CASSIPGQGQLFF
NA	13	TRBV5-6	TRBJ2-1	many	TGTGCCAGCAGCTTCAGTAACGTGGACGAGCAGTTCTTC	CASSFSNVDEQFF
NA	12	TRBV6-6	TRBJ2-5	few	TGTGCCAGCAGTCCCCCCGGGGAGACCCAGTACTTC	CASSPPGETQYF
TRBD2	15	TRBV24-1	TRBJ2-7	many	TGTGCCACCAGTGATTCGGGGGGGAGCTCCTACGAGCAGTACTTC	CATSDSGGSSYEQYF
TRBD2	14	TRBV20-1	TRBJ2-1	once	TGCAGTGCTAGCTTAGTGGGAGGGCATGAAGAGCAGTTCTTC	CSASLVGGHEEQFF
NA	14	TRBV9	TRBJ1-2	many	TGTGCCGGCAGCGTAGATCACAGGGCGAATGGCTACACCTTC	CAGSVDHRANGYTF
TRBD1	14	TRBV4-3	TRBJ1-4	many	TGCGCCAGCAGCCACGACAGGGGGCGTGAAAAACTGTTTTTT	CASSHDRGREKLFF
NA	12	TRBV20-1	TRBJ2-3	many	TGCAGTGCAATCGACAGCACAGATACGCAGTATTTT	CSAIDSTDTQYF
NA	15	TRBV15	TRBJ2-1	many	TGTGCCACCAGCAGCCAAGAGGGAGGATACAATGAGCAGTTCTTC	CATSSQEGGYNEQFF
TRBD2	15	TRBV6-1	TRBJ2-1	few	TGTGCCAACAGCCCAGTCGGGGGGGGCATTGTCGAGCAGTTCTTC	CANSPVGGGIVEQFF
NA	14	TRBV6-5	TRBJ2-1	many	TGTGCCAGCAGTTACGGGCAGGCGTACAATGAGCAGTTCTTC	CASSYGQAYNEQFF
TRBD2	19	TRBV20-1	TRBJ2-7	many	TGCAGTGCTCGCCCGCCCCCCCGACCAGGACTAGCGGGGTCCTACGAGCAGTACTTC	CSARPPPRPGLAGSYEQYF
NA	14	TRBV6-1	TRBJ1-4	many	TGTGCCAGCGTCGGCAGGCGGGGGACTGAAAAACTGTTTTTT	CASVGRRGTEKLFF
TRBD1	16	TRBV2	TRBJ2-2	many	TGTGCCACCCTACCGGGACAGGGGGCTTACACCGGGGAGCTGTTTTTT	CATLPGQGAYTGELFF
NA	14	TRBV12-3/TRBV12-4	TRBJ1-5	many	TGTGCCAGCAGTTTAGGGGACATCGGTCAGCCCCAGCATTTT	CASSLGDIGQPQHF
NA	14	TRBV3-1	TRBJ2-1	many	TGTGCCAGCAGCCCGGACTTCCCCTACAATGAGCAGTTCTTC	CASSPDFPYNEQFF
TRBD1	15	TRBV20-1	TRBJ1-5	many	TGCAGTGCTAGATTGACAGGGAGGTCTGTTCAGCCCCAGCATTTT	CSARLTGRSVQPQHF
TRBD1	15	TRBV18	TRBJ2-3	many	TGTGCCAGCTCACCACCACAGGGGGAGGCAGATACGCAGTATTTT	CASSPPQGEADTQYF
NA	12	TRBV29-1	TRBJ1-1	few	TGCAGCGTAGCCTGGACAGAGACTGAAGCTTTCTTT	CSVAWTETEAFF